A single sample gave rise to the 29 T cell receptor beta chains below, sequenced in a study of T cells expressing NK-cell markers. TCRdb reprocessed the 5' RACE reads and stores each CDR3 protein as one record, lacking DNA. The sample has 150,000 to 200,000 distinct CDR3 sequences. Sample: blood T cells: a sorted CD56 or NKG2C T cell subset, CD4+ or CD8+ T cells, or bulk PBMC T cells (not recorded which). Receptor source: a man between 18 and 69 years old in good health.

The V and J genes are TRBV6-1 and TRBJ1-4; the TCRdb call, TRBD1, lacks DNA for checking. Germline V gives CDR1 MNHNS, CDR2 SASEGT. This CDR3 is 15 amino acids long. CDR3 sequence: CASSRHGRNDEKLFF.

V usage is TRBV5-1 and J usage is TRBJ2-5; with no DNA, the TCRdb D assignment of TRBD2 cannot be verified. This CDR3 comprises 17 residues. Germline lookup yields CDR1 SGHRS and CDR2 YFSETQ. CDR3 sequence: CASSLNGAGGQKETQYF.

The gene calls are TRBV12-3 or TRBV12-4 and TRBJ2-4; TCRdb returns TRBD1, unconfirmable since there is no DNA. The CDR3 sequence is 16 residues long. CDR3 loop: CASRNRQGIAKNIQYF.

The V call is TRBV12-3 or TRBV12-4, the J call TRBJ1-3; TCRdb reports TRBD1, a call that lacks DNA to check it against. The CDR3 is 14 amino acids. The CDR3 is CASTRDGSGNTIYF.

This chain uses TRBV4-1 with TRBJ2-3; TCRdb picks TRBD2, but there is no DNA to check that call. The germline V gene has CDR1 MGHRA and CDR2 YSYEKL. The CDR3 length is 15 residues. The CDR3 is CASSLLRESTDTQYF.

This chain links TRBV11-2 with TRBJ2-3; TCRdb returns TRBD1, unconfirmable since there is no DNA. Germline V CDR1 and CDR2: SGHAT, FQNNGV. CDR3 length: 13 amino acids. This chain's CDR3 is CASSSWSGDTQYF.

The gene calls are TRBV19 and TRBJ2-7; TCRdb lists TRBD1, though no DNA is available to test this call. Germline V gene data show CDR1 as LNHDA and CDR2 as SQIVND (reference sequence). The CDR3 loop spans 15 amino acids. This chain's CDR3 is CASSIGTGRWLEQYF.

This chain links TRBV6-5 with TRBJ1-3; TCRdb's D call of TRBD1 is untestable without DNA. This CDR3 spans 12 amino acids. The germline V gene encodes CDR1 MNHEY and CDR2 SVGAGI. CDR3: CASRSGGNTIYF.

CDR3 loop: CASGWGTDTQYF. This chain links TRBV12-5 with TRBJ2-3. Germline assignment: CDR1 LGHNT and CDR2 FRNRAP. There are 12 residues in the CDR3.

CDR3 sequence: CASGAFLTGELFF. The chain couples TRBV12-3 or TRBV12-4 to TRBJ2-2; TCRdb calls TRBD1, which cannot be checked without DNA. The CDR3 spans 13 residues.

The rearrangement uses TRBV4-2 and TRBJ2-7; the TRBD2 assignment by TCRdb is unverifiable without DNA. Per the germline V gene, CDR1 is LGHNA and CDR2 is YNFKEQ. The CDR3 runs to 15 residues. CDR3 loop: CASSQELAGSYEQYF.

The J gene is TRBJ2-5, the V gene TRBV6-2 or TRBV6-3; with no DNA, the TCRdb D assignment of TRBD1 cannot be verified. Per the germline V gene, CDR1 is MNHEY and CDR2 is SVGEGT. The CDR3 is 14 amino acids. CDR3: CASSQLTDKETQYF.

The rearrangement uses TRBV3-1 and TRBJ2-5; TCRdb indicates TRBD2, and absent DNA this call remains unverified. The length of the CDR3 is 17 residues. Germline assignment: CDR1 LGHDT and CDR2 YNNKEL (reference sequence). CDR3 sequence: CASSQPGLAVFGETQYF.

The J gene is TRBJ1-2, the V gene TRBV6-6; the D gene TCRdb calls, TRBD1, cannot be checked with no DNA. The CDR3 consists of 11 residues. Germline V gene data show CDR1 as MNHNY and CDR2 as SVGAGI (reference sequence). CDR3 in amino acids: CASKDPGGYTF.

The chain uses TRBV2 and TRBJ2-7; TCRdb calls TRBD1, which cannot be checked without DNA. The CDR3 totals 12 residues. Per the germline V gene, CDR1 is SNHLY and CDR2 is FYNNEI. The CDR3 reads CASSYTGNEQYF. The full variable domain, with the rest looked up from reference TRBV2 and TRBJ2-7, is EPEVTQTPSHQVTQMGQEVILRCVPISNHLYFYWYRQILGQKVEFLVSFYNNEISEKSEIFDDQFSVERPDGSNFTLKIRSTKLEDSAMYFCASSYTGNEQYFGPGTRLTVT.

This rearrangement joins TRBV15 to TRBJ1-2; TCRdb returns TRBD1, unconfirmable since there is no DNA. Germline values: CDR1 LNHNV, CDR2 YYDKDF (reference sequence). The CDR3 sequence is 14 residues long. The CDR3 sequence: CATSRLTGASGYTF.

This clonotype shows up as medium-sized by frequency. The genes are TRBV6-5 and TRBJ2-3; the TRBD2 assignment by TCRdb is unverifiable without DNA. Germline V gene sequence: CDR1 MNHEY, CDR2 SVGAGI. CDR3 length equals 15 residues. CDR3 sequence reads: CASSYFREGTDTQYF.

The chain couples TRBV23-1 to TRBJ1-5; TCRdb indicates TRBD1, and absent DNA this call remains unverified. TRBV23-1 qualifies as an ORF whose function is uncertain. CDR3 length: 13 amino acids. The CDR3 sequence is CAITNGGNQPQHF.

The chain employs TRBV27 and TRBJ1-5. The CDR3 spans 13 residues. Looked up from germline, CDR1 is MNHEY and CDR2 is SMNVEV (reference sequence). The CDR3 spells CASSLPGRQPQHF.

The CDR3 is CASSSLAGGSYEQYF. The chain carries TRBV7-2 and TRBJ2-7; TCRdb returns TRBD2, unconfirmable since there is no DNA. Germline CDR1 reads SGHTA; CDR2 reads FQGNSA. There are 15 residues in the CDR3.

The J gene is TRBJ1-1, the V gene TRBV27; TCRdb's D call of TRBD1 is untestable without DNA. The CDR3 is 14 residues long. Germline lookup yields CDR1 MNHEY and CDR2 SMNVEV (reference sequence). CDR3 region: CASRLRGGSTEAFF.

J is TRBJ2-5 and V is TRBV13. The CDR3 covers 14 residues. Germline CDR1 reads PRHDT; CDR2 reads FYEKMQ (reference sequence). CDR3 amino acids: CASSFRTVQETQYF.

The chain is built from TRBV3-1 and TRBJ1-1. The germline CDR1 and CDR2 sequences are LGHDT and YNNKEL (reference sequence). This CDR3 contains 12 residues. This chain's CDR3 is CASSQVVGFAFF.

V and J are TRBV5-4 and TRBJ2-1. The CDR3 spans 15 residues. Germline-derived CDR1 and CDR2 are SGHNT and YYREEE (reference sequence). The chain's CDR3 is CASSFLGTPNNEQFF.

The CDR3 region is CAISEFRTGSYEQYF. The genes are TRBV10-3 and TRBJ2-7; the D gene TCRdb calls, TRBD1, cannot be checked with no DNA. The germline gives CDR1 ENHRY, CDR2 SYGVKD. The CDR3 runs to 15 residues.

CDR3 amino acids: CSASTGGVPDEQYF. J is TRBJ2-7 and V is TRBV20-1; absent DNA, TCRdb's TRBD1 call cannot be checked. CDR3 length: 14 amino acids. Germline V lookup: CDR1 DFQATT, CDR2 SNEGSKA (reference sequence).

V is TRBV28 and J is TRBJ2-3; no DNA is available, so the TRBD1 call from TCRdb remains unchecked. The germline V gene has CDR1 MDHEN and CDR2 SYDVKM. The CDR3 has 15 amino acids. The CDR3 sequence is CASTLWGAGEATQYF.

The CDR3 reads CASSTHLAGAEDTQYF. V and J are TRBV28 and TRBJ2-3; TCRdb returns TRBD2, unconfirmable since there is no DNA. CDR1 and CDR2 from the germline V gene are MDHEN and SYDVKM. The CDR3 runs 16 residues.

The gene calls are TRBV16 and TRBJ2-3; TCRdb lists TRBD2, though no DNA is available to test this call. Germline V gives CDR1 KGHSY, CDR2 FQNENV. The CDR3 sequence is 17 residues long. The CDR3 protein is CASSYLGTSGATDTQYF.